This TCR beta chain stems from a study of T cell responses to AZD1222 COVID-19 vaccine. The study, taken as a whole, reports: Dominant at 160-218 and 743-854, vaccine-associated CD4 TCRs also spanned spike.

V lost 1 base and J 5 bases, leaving 11 bases between the germline ends. CDR1 and CDR2 (germline): LGHNA, YNFKEQ. This CDR3 is built from 15 residues. Profiling relied on immunoSEQ multiplex PCR, and the TCRdb table lists in-frame clones only, not all of them. Counted here are approximately 110,000 clones, approximately 88% occurring once; the ten biggest clones make up roughly 3.9%. Turning to this clone: Its target is not known.

The material sequenced was peripheral blood, taken on day 0 of AZD1222 vaccination. This sequence was found in an adult in good health. The chain uses TRBV4-2 and TRBJ1-4; D is perhaps TRBD1 (5 bases). CDR3 amino acids: CASSQGQGGNEKLFF. The CDR3, as DNA: TGTGCCAGCAGCCAAGGTCAGGGAGGCAATGAAAAACTGTTTTTT.